This T cell receptor (beta chain) appears in the sequencing data of a study of blood T cell repertoires in COVID-19. TCRdb's table, derived via immunoSEQ multiplex PCR, lists solely in-frame clones and lacks some. The data contain roughly 230,000 clones, more than 65% of them seen just once; the ten biggest clones take up 4% to 5.5%. The source is a man in his fifties with active or convalescent COVID-19. The sequenced sample consisted of peripheral blood.

CDR3 sequence reads: CATSGHRDQIMGEQYF. DNA for the CDR3: TGTGCCACCAGCGGTCACAGGGATCAGATCATGGGCGAGCAGTACTTC. The chain joins TRBV15 to TRBJ2-7, with a tentative D call TRBD1 (6 bases). The CDR3 contains 16 residues. With 5 bases removed from V and 6 bases from J, the gap between germline ends came to 23 bases. Per the germline V gene, CDR1 is LNHNV and CDR2 is YYDKDF (reference sequence).